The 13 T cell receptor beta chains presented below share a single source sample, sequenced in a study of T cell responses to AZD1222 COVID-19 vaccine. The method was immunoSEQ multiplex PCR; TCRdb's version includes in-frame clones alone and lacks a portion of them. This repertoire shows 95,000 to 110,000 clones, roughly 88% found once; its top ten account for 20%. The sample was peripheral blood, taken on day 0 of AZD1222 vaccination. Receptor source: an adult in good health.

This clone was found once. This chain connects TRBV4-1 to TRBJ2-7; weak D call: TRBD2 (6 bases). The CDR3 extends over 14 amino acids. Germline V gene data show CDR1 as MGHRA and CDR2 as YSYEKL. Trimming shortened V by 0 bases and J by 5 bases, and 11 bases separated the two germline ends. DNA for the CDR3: TGCGCCAGCAGCCAAGAGGAGGGTTCCCACGAGCAGTACTTC. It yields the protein CASSQEEGSHEQYF.

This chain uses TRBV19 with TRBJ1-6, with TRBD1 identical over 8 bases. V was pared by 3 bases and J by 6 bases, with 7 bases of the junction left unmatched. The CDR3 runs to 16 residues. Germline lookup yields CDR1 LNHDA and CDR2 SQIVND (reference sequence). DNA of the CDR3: TGTGCCAGTAGTATCTCCACAGGGGGGGGTAATTCACCCCTCCACTTT. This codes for CASSISTGGGNSPLHF.

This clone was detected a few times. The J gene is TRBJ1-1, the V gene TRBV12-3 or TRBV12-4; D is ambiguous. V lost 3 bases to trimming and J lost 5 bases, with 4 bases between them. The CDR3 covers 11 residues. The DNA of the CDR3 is TGTGCCAGCAGTTTTAGGACTGAAGCTTTCTTT. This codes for CASSFRTEAFF.

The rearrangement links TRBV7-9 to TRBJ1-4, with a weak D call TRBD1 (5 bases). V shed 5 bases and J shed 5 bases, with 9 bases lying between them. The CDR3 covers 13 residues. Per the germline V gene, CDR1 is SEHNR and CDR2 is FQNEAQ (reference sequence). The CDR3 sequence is CASSEQENEKLFF. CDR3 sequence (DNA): TGTGCCAGCAGCGAACAGGAAAATGAAAAACTGTTTTTT.

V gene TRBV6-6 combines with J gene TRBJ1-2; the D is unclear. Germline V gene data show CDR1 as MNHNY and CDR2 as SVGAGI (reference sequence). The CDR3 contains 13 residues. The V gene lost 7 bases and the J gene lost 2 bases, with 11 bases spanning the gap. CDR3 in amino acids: CASNYAPNYGYTF. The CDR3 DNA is TGTGCCAGCAATTATGCACCAAACTATGGCTACACCTTC.

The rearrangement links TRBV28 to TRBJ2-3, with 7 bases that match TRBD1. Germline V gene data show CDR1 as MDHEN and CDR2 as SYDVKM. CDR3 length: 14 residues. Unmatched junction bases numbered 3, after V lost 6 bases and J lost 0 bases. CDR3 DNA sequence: TGTGCCAGCAGCCGACAGGGTAGCACAGATACGCAGTATTTT. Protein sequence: CASSRQGSTDTQYF. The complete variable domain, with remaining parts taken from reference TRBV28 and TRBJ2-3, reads DVKVTQSSRYLVKRTGEKVFLECVQDMDHENMFWYRQDPGLGLRLIYFSYDVKMKEKGDIPEGYSVSREKKERFSLILESASTNQTSMYLCASSRQGSTDTQYFGPGTRLTVL.

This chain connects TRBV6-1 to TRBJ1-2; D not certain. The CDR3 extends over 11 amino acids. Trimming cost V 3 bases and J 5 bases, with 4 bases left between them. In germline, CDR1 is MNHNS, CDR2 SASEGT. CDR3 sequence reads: CASSDVYGYTF. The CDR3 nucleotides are TGTGCCAGCAGTGACGTGTATGGCTACACCTTC.

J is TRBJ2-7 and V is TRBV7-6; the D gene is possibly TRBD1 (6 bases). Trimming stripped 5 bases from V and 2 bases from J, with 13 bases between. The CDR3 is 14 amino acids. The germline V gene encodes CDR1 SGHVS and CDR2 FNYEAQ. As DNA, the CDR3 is TGTGCCAGCAGCGAGACGGACAGCCCCTACGAGCAGTACTTC. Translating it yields CASSETDSPYEQYF.

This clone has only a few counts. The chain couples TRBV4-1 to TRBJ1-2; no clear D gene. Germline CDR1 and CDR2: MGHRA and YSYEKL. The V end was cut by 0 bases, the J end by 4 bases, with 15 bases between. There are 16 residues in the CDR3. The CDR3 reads CASSQDVDGGVYGYTF. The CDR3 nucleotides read TGCGCCAGCAGCCAAGATGTGGACGGCGGAGTCTATGGCTACACCTTC.

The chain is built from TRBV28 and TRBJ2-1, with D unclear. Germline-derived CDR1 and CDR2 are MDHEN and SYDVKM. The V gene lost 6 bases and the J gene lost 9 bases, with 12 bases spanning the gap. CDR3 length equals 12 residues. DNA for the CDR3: TGTGCCAGCAGCACAAGCGTCTTTGAGCAGTTCTTC. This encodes CASSTSVFEQFF.

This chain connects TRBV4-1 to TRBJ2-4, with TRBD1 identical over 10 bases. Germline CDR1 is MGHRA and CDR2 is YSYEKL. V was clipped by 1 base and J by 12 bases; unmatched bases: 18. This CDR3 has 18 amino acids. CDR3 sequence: CASSQAPGGQGGERGQYF. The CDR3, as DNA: TGCGCCAGCAGCCAAGCCCCCGGAGGACAGGGGGGGGAGAGGGGTCAGTACTTC.

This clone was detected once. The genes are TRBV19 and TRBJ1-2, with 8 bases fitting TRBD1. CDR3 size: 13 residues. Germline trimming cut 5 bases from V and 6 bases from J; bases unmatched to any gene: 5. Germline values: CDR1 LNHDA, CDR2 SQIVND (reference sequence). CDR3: CASSHQGADGYTF. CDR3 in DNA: TGTGCCAGTAGTCACCAGGGGGCGGATGGCTACACCTTC.

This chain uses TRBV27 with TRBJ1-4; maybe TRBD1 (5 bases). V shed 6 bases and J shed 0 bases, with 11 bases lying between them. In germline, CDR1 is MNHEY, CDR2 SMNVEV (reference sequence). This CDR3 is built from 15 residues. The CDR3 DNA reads TGTGCCAGCAGCAGTCCGGGGGCAACTAATGAAAAACTGTTTTTT. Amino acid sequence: CASSSPGATNEKLFF.